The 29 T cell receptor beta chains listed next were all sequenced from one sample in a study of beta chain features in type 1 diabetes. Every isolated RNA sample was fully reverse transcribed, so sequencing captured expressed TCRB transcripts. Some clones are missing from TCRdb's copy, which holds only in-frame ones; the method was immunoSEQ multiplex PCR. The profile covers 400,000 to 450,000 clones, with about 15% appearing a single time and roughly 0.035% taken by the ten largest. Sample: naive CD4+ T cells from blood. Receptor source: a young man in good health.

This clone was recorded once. CDR3 in DNA: TGCAGCGTTACAGATCCCGGACGGGAGACCCAGTACTTC. Its translation is CSVTDPGRETQYF. The chain carries TRBV29-1 and TRBJ2-5; no clear D. Germline V gene sequence: CDR1 SQVTM, CDR2 ANQGSEA. V was pared by 5 bases and J by 5 bases, with 15 bases between. The CDR3 covers 13 residues.

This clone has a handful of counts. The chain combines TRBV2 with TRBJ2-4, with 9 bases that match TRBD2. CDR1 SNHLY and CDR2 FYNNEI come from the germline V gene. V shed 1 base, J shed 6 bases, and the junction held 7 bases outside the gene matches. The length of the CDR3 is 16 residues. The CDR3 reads CASSEGLGLAGNIQYF. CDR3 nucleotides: TGTGCCAGCAGTGAAGGTTTGGGACTAGCAGGAAACATTCAGTACTTC. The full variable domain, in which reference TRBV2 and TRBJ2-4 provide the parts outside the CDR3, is EPEVTQTPSHQVTQMGQEVILRCVPISNHLYFYWYRQILGQKVEFLVSFYNNEISEKSEIFDDQFSVERPDGSNFTLKIRSTKLEDSAMYFCASSEGLGLAGNIQYFGAGTRLSVL.

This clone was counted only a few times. The CDR3 reads CASSLPGLASMTGELFF. CDR3 nucleotides: TGTGCCAGCAGCCTTCCCGGACTAGCGTCGATGACCGGGGAGCTGTTTTTT. V gene TRBV7-2 combines with J gene TRBJ2-2; 9 nucleotides align to TRBD2. The germline V gene has CDR1 SGHTA and CDR2 FQGNSA. The CDR3 extends over 17 amino acids. V trimming: 5 bases; J trimming: 5 bases; junction bases outside the gene matches: 12.

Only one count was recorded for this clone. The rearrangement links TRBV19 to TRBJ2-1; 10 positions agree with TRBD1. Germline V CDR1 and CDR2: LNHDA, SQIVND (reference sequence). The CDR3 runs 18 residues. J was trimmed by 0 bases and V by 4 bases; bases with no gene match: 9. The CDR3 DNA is TGTGCCAGTAGTAAACCCCGACAGGGGGCTTCCTCCTACAATGAGCAGTTCTTC. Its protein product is CASSKPRQGASSYNEQFF.

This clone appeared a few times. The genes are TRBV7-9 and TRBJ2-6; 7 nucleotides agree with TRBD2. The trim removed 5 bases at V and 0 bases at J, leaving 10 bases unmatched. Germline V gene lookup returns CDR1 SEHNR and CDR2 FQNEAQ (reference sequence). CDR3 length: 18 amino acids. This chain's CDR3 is CASSTRVGGSSGANVLTF. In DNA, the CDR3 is TGTGCCAGCAGCACGAGGGTAGGCGGGAGCTCTGGGGCCAACGTCCTGACTTTC.

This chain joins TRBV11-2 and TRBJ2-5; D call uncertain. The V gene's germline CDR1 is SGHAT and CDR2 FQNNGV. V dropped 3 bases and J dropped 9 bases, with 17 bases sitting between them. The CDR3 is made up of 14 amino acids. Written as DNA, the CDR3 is TGTGCCAGCAGCTTGACCGGGTCCCCAAAGGCCCAGTACTTC. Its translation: CASSLTGSPKAQYF.

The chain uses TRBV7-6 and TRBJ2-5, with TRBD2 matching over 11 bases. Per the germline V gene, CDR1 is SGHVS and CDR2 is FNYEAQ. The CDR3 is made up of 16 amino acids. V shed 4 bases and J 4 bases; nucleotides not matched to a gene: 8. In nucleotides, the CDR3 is TGTGCCAGCAGCTCCGCGGGGACTAGCGGAGGAGAGACCCAGTACTTC. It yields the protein CASSSAGTSGGETQYF.

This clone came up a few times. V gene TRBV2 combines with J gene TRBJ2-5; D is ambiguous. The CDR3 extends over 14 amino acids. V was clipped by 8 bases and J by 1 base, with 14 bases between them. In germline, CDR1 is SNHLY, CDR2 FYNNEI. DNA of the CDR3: TGTGCCAGCGGTGGGGTCCAGCCCCAAGAGACCCAGTACTTC. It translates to CASGGVQPQETQYF.

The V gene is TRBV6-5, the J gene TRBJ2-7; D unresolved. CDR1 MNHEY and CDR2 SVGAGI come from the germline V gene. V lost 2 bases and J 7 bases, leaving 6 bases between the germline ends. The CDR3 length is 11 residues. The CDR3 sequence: CASSYLGEQYV. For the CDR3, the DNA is TGTGCCAGCAGTTACCTAGGGGAGCAGTACGTC.

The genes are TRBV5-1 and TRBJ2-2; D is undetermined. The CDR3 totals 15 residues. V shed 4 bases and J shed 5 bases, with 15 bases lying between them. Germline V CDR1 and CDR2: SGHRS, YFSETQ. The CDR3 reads CASSQDGARTGELFF. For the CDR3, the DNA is TGCGCCAGCAGCCAGGACGGAGCCAGAACCGGGGAGCTGTTTTTT.

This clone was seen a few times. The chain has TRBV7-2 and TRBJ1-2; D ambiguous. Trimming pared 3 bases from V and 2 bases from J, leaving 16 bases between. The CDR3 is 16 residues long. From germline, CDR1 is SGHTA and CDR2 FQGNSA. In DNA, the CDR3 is TGTGCCAGCAGCTTTCAAATACTCCGGGCGAACTATGGCTACACCTTC. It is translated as CASSFQILRANYGYTF.

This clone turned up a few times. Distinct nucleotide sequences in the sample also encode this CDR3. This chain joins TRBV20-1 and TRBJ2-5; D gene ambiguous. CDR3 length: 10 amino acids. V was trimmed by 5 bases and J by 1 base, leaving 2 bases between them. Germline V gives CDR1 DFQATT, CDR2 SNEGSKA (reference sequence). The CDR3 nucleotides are TGCAGTGCTTCCCAAGAGACCCAGTACTTC. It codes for CSASQETQYF.

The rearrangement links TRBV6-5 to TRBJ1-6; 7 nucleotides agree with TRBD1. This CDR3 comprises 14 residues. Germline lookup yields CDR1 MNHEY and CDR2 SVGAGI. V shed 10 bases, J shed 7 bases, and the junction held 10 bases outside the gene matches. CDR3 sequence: CAITHSTGNSPLHF. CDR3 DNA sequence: TGTGCCATCACCCATTCGACAGGGAATTCACCCCTCCACTTT.

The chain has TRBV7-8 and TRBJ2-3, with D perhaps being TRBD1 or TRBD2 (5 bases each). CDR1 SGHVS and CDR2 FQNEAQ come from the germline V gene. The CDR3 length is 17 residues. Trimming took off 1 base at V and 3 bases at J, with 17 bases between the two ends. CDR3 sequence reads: CASSLGGGVGWTDTQYF. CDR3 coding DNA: TGTGCCAGCAGCTTAGGTGGGGGTGTAGGTTGGACAGATACGCAGTATTTT.

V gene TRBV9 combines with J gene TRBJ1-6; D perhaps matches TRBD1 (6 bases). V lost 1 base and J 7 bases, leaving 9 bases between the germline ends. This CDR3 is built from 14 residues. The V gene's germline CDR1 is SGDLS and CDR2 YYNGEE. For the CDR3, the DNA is TGTGCCAGCAGCGTATTAGGACAGAATTCACCCCTCCACTTT. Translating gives CASSVLGQNSPLHF.

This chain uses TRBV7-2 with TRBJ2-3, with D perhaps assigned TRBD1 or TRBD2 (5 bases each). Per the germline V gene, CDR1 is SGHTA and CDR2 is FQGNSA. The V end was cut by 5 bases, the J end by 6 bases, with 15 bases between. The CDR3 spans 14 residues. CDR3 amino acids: CASSPRDLGDTQYF. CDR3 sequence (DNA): TGTGCCAGCAGCCCCCGGGACCTCGGGGATACGCAGTATTTT. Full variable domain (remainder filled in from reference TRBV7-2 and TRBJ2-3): GAGVSQSPSNKVTEKGKDVELRCDPISGHTALYWYRQSLGQGLEFLIYFQGNSAPDKSGLPSDRFSAERTGGSVSTLTIQRTQQEDSAVYLCASSPRDLGDTQYFGPGTRLTVL.

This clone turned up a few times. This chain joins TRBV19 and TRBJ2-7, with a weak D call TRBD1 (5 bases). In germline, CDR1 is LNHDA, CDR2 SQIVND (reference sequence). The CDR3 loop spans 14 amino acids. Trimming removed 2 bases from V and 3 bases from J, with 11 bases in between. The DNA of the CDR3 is TGTGCCAGTAGTATAAGGGGAAGGGTCTACGAGCAGTACTTC. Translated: CASSIRGRVYEQYF.

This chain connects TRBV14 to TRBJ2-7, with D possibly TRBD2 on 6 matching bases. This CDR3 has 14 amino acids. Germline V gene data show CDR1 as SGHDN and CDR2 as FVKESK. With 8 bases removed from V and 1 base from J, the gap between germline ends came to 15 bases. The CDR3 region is CASAETDYSYEQYF. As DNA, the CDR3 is TGTGCCAGCGCGGAAACGGACTATTCCTACGAGCAGTACTTC.

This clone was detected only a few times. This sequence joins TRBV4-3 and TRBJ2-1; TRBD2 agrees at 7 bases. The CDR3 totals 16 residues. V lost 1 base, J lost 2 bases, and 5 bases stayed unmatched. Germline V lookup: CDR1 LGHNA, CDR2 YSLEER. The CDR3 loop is CASSQAASGTYNEQFF. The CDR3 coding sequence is TGCGCCAGCAGCCAAGCGGCTAGCGGTACCTACAATGAGCAGTTCTTC.

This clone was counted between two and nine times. Written as DNA, the CDR3 is TGTGCCAGCAGCCAAACCAGTCGGGGAAACATTCAGTACTTC. Protein sequence: CASSQTSRGNIQYF. The chain links TRBV14 to TRBJ2-4; D might be TRBD2 (5 bases). This CDR3 is built from 14 residues. Trimming removed 2 bases from V and 6 bases from J, with 11 bases in between. Germline V gene lookup returns CDR1 SGHDN and CDR2 FVKESK.

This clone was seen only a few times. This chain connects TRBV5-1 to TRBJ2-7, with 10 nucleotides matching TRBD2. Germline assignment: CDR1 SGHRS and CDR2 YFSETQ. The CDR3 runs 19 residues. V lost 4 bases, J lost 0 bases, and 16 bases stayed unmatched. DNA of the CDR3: TGCGCCAGCAGCCGCGGCCCCATAGCGGGGGGCCAAAGCTCCTACGAGCAGTACTTC. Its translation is CASSRGPIAGGQSSYEQYF.

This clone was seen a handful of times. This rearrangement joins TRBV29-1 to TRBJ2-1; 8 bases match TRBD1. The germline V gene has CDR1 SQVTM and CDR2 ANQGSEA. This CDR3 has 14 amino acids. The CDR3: CYARGQGYANEQFF. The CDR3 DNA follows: TGCTACGCTAGAGGACAGGGTTATGCGAATGAGCAGTTCTTC.

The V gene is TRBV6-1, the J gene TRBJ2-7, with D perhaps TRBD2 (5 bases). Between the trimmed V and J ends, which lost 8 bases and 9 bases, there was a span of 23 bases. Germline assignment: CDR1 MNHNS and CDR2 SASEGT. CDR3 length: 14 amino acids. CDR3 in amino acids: CASGPPGVLSGQYF. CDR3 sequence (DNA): TGTGCCAGCGGGCCGCCCGGGGTGCTATCCGGGCAGTACTTC.

The CDR3 region has the DNA TGTGCCAGCACCAAGGGACAGTACAATGAGCAGTTCTTC. The encoded protein is CASTKGQYNEQFF. This sequence joins TRBV6-6 and TRBJ2-1; 7 bases match TRBD1. Trimming cost V 7 bases and J 4 bases; bases outside gene matches: 4. Germline assignment: CDR1 MNHNY and CDR2 SVGAGI (reference sequence). The CDR3 runs 13 residues.

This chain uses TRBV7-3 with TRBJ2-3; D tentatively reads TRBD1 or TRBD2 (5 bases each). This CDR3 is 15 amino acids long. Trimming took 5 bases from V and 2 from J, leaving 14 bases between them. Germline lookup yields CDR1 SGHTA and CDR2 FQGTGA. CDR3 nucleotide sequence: TGTGCCAGCAGCCCGGGACCCGCGTCCACAGATACGCAGTATTTT. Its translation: CASSPGPASTDTQYF.

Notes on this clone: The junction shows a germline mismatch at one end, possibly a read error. CDR3 residues: CASSLGSGADTQYF. In DNA form, the CDR3 reads TGTGCTAGCAGCTTAGGATCGGGAGCCGATACGCAGTATTTT. The rearrangement joins TRBV7-7 to TRBJ2-3, with a tentative D call TRBD2 (6 bases). The germline gives CDR1 SSHAT, CDR2 FNYEAQ (reference sequence). This CDR3 comprises 14 residues.

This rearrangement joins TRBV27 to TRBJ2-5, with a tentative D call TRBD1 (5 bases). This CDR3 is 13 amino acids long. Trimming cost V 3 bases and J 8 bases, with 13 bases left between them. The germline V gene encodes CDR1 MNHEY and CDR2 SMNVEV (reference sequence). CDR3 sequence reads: CASSLSGLATQYF. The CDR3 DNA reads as TGTGCCAGCAGTTTGTCAGGGTTAGCTACCCAGTACTTC.

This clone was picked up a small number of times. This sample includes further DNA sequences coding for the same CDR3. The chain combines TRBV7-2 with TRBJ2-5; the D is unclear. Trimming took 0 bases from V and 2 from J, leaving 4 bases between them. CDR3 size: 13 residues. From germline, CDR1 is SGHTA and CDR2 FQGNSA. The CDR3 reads CASSLARQETQYF. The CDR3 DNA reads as TGTGCCAGCAGCTTAGCTAGACAAGAGACCCAGTACTTC.

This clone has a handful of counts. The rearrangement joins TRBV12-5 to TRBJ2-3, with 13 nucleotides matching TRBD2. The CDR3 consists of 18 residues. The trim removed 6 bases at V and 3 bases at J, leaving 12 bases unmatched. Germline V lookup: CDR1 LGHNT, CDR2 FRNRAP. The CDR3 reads CASGRGLAGLTGTDTQYF. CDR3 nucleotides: TGTGCTAGTGGAAGGGGACTAGCGGGATTGACCGGGACAGATACGCAGTATTTT.